One sample yielded the 5 T cell receptor beta chains listed below, sequenced in a study of monozygotic twins with inflammatory bowel disease. From the 5' RACE reads, TCRdb lists one entry per CDR3 protein and no DNA. This sample's table reports under 200,000 distinct CDR3 sequences. The source material was blood. The source is a human donor with ulcerative colitis or Crohn's disease, or a healthy co-twin of an affected twin (not recorded which).

This chain joins TRBV6-1 and TRBJ2-7. CDR1 is MNHNS and CDR2 is SASEGT in the germline V gene. The CDR3 has 12 amino acids. The CDR3 spells CASSEGVVRQYF.

The J gene is TRBJ2-5, the V gene TRBV7-8. The CDR3 sequence is 13 residues long. Germline V gene data show CDR1 as SGHVS and CDR2 as FQNEAQ. The CDR3 is CASSLDRQETQYF.

The chain is built from TRBV5-4 and TRBJ1-5. Germline CDR1 SGHNT, CDR2 YYREEE (reference sequence). The CDR3 extends over 15 amino acids. CDR3 region: CASRSERLINQPQHF.

The chain has TRBV19 and TRBJ2-3; the D gene TCRdb calls, TRBD1, cannot be checked with no DNA. Germline V gives CDR1 LNHDA, CDR2 SQIVND (reference sequence). This CDR3 spans 16 amino acids. The chain's CDR3 is CASSRMPGQGRNTQYF.

CDR3 protein: CSVGVTGTGTGELFF. V usage is TRBV29-1 and J usage is TRBJ2-2; TCRdb picks TRBD1, but there is no DNA to check that call. The CDR3 contains 15 residues. Germline loops: CDR1 SQVTM, CDR2 ANQGSEA.